The clone carrying this T cell receptor (beta chain) occurred many times. This CDR3 region has 19 residues. Trimming removed 1 base from V and 4 bases from J, with 26 bases in between. CDR1 and CDR2 (germline): SGHAT, FQNNGV. Breast cancer patients provided tissue from their axillary draining lymph nodes. This entry belongs to a study of breast tumors, draining lymph nodes, adjacent tissues. TCRdb processed the multiplex PCR reads anew with MiXCR; each CDR3 protein has one entry. The sample contains some 100,000 distinct CDR3 sequences, 21% of which appear only once. The V and J genes are TRBV11-2 and TRBJ2-7; TRBD1 or TRBD2 may be the D gene (5 bases each). This TCR was recovered from a female donor with breast cancer. Some clones in this sample may be carry-over from other donors' samples. The sequencing input was axillary lymph node tissue. DNA of the CDR3: TGTGCCAGCAGCTTAGGGGGAATTCCCGGGACCCGAGTCGGATACGAGCAGTACTTC. Translation gives CASSLGGIPGTRVGYEQYF.